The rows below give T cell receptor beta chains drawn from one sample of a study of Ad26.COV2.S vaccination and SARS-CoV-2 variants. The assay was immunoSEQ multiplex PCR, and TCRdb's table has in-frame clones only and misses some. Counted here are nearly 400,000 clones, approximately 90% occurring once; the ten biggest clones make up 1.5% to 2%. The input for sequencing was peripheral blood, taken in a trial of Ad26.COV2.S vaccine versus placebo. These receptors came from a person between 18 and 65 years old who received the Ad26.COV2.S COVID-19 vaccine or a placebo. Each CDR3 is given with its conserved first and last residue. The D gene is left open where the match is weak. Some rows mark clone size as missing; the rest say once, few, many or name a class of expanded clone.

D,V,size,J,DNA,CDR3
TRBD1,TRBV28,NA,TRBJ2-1,TGTGCCAGCAGTACCGGGACAGGTATGTCCATAAATGAGCAGTTCTTC,CASSTGTGMSINEQFF
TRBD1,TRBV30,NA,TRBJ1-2,TGTGCCTGGGTACGACAGGGGAGTAACTATGGCTACACCTTC,CAWVRQGSNYGYTF
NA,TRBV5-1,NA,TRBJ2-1,TGCGCCAGCAGCTTGGCCGAGGCCCGGAGGATTAACTACAATGAGCAGTTCTTC,CASSLAEARRINYNEQFF
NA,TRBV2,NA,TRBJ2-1,TGTGCCAGCAGTGAACGGATCTACAATGAGCAGTTCTTC,CASSERIYNEQFF
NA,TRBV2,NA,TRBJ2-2,TGTGCCAGCAGTGCTGAGGGAAACACCGGGGAGCTGTTTTTT,CASSAEGNTGELFF
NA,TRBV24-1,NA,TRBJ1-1,TGTGCCACCAGTGATCCGATGAACACTGAAGCTTTCTTT,CATSDPMNTEAFF
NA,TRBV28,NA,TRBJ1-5,TGTGCCAGCAGTTTTAGGTCGGGCAATCAGCCCCAGCATTTT,CASSFRSGNQPQHF
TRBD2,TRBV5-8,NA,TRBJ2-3,TGTGCCAGCAGCTTTTTTCAGATCGGCCTAGCGGGGTACACAGATACGCAGTATTTT,CASSFFQIGLAGYTDTQYF
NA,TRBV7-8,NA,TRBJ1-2,TGTGCCAGCAGCCCACGGACAAGGTTGGCTGGGTATGGCTACACCTTC,CASSPRTRLAGYGYTF
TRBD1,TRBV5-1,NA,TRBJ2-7,TGCGCCAGCAGCACCCAGGGGGCGGCCTACGAGCAGTACTTC,CASSTQGAAYEQYF
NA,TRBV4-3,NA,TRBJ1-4,TGCGCCAGCAGCCAAGAAGGGGTAACTAATGAAAAACTGTTTTTT,CASSQEGVTNEKLFF
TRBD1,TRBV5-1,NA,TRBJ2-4,TGCGCCAGCAGCTTGGGAGGGGGCGAAAACATTCAGTACTTC,CASSLGGGENIQYF
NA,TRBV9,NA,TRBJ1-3,TGTGCCAGCAGCCCCTGGGGGGGAGACACCATATATTTT,CASSPWGGDTIYF
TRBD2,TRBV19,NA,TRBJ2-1,TGTGCCAGTAGTATAGAATCTATTAGCGGGAGGCACCACAATGAGCAGTTCTTC,CASSIESISGRHHNEQFF
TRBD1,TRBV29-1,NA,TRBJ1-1,TGCAGCGTTGGGGACAGGGTGACGAACACTGAAGCTTTCTTT,CSVGDRVTNTEAFF
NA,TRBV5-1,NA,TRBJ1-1,TGCGCCAGCAGCTCGGTAGCACAGGGAACCGTGAACACTGAAGCTTTCTTT,CASSSVAQGTVNTEAFF
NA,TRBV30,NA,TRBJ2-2,TGTGCCTGGAGTCCTGCTAGCCCCGGGGAGCTGTTTTTT,CAWSPASPGELFF
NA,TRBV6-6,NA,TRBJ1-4,TGTGCCAGCAGGGGAGTCGGTGGTGAAAAACTGTTTTTT,CASRGVGGEKLFF
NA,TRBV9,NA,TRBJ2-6,TGTGCCAGCAGCGAGACCCTAATACCCTCTGGGGCCAACGTCCTGACTTTC,CASSETLIPSGANVLTF
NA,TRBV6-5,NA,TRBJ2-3,TGTGCCAGCTGCGTGGGGAGAAGCACAGATACGCAGTATTTT,CASCVGRSTDTQYF
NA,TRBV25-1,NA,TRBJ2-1,TGTGCCAGCAGTGATGCCGGCAGGGTCCATGAGCAGTTCTTC,CASSDAGRVHEQFF
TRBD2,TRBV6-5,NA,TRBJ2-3,TGTGCCAGCAGTTACTCGGTGCTAGCGGGCGCAGATACGCAGTATTTT,CASSYSVLAGADTQYF
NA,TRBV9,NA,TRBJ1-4,TGTGCCAGCAGCGTAGGGTATCGGGAAAAACTGTTTTTT,CASSVGYREKLFF
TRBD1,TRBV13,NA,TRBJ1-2,TGTGCCAGCAGCATAGGTGGGGACAGAGATAACTATGGCTACACCTTC,CASSIGGDRDNYGYTF
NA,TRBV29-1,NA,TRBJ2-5,TGCAGCGTTTCACAGGGAGGGGAGACCCAGTACTTC,CSVSQGGETQYF
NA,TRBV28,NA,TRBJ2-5,TGTGCCAGCAGACAGGAAGAGACCCAGTACTTC,CASRQEETQYF
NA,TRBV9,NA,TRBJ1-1,TGTGCCAGCAGCGCGACAGCAAACACTGAAGCTTTCTTT,CASSATANTEAFF
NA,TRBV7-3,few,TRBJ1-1,TGTGCCAGCAGCTTAGGTCATGGCCTCACTGAAGCTTTCTTT,CASSLGHGLTEAFF
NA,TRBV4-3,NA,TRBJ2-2,TGCGCCAGCAGCCGAACGGGGGCTAGCGGAGCGGGGGAGCTGTTTTTT,CASSRTGASGAGELFF
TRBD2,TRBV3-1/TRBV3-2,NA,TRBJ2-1,TGTGCCAGCAGCCAAGATTTGGTTAGCGGGGCCTACAATGAGCAGTTCTTC,CASSQDLVSGAYNEQFF
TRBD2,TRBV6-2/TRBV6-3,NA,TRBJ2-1,TGTGCCAGCAGCCCGACTAGCGGGAGGGCCGGTGAGCAGTTCTTC,CASSPTSGRAGEQFF
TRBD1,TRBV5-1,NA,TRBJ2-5,TGCGCCAGCAGCCTGACCCCGGCAGGGGGCCAAGAGACCCAGTACTTC,CASSLTPAGGQETQYF
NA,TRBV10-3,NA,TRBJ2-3,TGTGCCACCGCAAGTAACACAGATACGCAGTATTTT,CATASNTDTQYF
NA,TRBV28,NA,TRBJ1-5,TGTGCCAGCAGTGGAGGGGTATATCAGCCCCAGCATTTT,CASSGGVYQPQHF
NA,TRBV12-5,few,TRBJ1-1,TGTGCTAGTGTCTCAAACGTCCTGAACACTGAAGCTTTCTTT,CASVSNVLNTEAFF
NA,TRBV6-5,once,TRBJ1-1,TGTGCCAGCAGAGCTAAAATGAACACTGAAGCTTTCTTT,CASRAKMNTEAFF
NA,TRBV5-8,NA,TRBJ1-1,TGTGCCAGCAGCTTTGTAGTGGGGGGAACTGAAGCTTTCTTT,CASSFVVGGTEAFF
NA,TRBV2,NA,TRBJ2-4,TGTGCCAGCAGGGCTACTAGCCCCAAAAACATTCAGTACTTC,CASRATSPKNIQYF
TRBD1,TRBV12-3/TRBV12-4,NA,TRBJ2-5,TGTGCCAGCAGCCGGGACAGAGAGACCCAGTACTTC,CASSRDRETQYF
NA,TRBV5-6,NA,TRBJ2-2,TGTGCCAGCAGCTTGCAGGGGACCGGGGAGCTGTTTTTT,CASSLQGTGELFF
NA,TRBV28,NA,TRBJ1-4,TGTGCCAGCAGTTACCAAGCAACTAATGAAAAACTGTTTTTT,CASSYQATNEKLFF
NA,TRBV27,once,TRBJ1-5,TGTGCCAGCAGTTTCCTCCCGGGTGATCAGCCCCAGCATTTT,CASSFLPGDQPQHF